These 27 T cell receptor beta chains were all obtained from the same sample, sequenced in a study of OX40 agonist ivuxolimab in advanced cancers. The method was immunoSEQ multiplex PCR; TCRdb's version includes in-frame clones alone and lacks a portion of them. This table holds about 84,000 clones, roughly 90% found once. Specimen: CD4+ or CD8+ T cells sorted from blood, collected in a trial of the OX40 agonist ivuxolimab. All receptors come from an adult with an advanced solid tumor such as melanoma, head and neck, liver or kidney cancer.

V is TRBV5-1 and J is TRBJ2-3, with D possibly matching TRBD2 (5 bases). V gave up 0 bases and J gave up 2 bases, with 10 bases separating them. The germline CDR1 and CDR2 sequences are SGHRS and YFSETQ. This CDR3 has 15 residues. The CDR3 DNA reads TGCGCCAGCAGCTTGGGGACTCCGACCACAGATACGCAGTATTTT. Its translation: CASSLGTPTTDTQYF. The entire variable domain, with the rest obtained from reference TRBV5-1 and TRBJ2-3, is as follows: KAGVTQTPRYLIKTRGQQVTLSCSPISGHRSVSWYQQTPGQGLQFLFEYFSETQRNKGNFPGRFSGRQFSNSRSEMNVSTLELGDSALYLCASSLGTPTTDTQYFGPGTRLTVL.

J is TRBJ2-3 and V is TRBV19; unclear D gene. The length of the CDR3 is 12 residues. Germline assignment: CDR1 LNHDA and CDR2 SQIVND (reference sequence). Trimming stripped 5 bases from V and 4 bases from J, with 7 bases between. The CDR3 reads CASSESPDTQYF. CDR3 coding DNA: TGTGCCAGTAGTGAATCCCCAGATACGCAGTATTTT.

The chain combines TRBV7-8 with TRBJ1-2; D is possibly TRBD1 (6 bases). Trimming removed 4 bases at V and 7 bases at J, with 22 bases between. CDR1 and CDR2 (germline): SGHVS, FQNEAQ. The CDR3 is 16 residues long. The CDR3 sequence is CASSSGTNPPRPGYTF. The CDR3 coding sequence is TGTGCCAGCAGCTCCGGGACAAACCCCCCGCGGCCTGGCTACACCTTC.

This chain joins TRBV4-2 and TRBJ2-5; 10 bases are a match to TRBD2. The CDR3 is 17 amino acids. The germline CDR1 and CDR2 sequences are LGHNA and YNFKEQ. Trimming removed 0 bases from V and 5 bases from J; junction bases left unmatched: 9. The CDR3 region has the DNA TGTGCCAGCAGCCAAGAACCAGCGGGAGGGCCATGGGAGACCCAGTACTTC. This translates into CASSQEPAGGPWETQYF.

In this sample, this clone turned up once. CDR3 coding DNA: TGTGCCAGCTCACGCGGGACTCCATCCTACGAGCAGTACTTC. Protein product: CASSRGTPSYEQYF. The chain employs TRBV18 and TRBJ2-7; TRBD2 might be the D (6 bases). Germline V lookup: CDR1 KGHSH, CDR2 LQKENI. Trimming stripped 4 bases from V and 1 base from J, with 11 bases between. This CDR3 region has 14 residues.

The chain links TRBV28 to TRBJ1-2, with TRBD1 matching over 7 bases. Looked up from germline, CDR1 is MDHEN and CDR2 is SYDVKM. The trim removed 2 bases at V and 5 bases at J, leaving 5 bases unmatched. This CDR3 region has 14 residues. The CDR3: CASSLGDRAYGYTF. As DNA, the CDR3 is TGTGCCAGCAGTTTAGGTGACAGGGCTTATGGCTACACCTTC.

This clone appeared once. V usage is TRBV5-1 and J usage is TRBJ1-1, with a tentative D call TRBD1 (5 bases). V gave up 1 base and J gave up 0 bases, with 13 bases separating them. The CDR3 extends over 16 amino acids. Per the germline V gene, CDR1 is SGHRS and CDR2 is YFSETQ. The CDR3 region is CASSLYQGEMNTEAFF. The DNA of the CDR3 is TGCGCCAGCAGCTTGTATCAGGGCGAAATGAACACTGAAGCTTTCTTT. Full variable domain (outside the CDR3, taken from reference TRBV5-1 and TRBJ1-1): KAGVTQTPRYLIKTRGQQVTLSCSPISGHRSVSWYQQTPGQGLQFLFEYFSETQRNKGNFPGRFSGRQFSNSRSEMNVSTLELGDSALYLCASSLYQGEMNTEAFFGQGTRLTVV.

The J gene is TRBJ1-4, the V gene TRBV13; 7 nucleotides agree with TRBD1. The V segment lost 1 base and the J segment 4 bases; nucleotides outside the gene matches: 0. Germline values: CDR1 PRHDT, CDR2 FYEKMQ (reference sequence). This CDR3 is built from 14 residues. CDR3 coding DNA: TGTGCCAGCAGCTTAGACAGGGGTAATGAAAAACTGTTTTTT. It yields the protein CASSLDRGNEKLFF.

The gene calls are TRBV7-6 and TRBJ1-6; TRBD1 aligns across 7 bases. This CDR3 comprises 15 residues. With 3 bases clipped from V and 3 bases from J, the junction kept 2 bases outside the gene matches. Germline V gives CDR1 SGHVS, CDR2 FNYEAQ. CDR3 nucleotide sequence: TGTGCCAGCAGCTTTACAGGGGACTATAATTCACCCCTCCACTTT. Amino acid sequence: CASSFTGDYNSPLHF.

In nucleotides, the CDR3 is TGTGCCAGCAGCGTAGTAGCGCGAAGCACAGATACGCAGTATTTT. Protein sequence: CASSVVARSTDTQYF. This chain connects TRBV9 to TRBJ2-3, with D possibly being TRBD2 (5 bases). This CDR3 has 15 residues. From germline, CDR1 is SGDLS and CDR2 YYNGEE. Trimming pared 0 bases from V and 0 bases from J, leaving 8 bases between.

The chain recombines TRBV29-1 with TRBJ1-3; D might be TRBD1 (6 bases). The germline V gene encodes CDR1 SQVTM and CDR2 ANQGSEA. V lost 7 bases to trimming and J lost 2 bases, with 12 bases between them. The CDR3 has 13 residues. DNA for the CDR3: TGCAGCGCCGGGCGGGGGCCTGGAAACACCATATATTTT. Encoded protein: CSAGRGPGNTIYF.

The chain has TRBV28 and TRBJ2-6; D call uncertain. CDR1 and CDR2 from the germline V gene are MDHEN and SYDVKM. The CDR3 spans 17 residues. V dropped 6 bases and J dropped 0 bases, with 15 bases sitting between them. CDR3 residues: CASSLGVHFSGANVLTF. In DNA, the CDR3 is TGTGCCAGCAGCCTAGGAGTCCATTTCTCTGGGGCCAACGTCCTGACTTTC.

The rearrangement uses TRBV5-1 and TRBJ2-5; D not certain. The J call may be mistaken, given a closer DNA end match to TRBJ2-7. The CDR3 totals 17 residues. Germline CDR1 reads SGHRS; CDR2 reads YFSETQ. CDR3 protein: CASSLRPGTHHPYEQYF. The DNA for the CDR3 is TGCGCCAGCAGCTTGCGCCCCGGCACGCACCATCCCTACGAGCAGTACTTC.

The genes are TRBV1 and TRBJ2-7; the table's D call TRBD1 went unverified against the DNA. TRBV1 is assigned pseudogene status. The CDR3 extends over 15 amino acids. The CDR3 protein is CTSRPDRESSYEQYF. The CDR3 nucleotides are TGCACCAGCAGACCTGACAGGGAAAGCTCCTACGAGCAGTACTTC.

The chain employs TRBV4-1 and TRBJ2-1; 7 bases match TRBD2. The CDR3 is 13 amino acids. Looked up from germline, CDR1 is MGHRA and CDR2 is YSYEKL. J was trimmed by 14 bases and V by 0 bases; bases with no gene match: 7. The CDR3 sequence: CASSQDRGVSEFF. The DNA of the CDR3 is TGCGCCAGCAGCCAAGATCGGGGGGTTTCGGAGTTCTTC.

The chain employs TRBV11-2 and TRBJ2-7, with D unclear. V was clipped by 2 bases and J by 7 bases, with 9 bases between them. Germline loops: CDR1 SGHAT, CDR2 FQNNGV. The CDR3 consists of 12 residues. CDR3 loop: CASSLRMIEQYF. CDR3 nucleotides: TGTGCCAGCAGCTTAAGGATGATAGAGCAGTACTTC. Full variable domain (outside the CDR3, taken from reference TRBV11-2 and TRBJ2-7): EAGVAQSPRYKIIEKRQSVAFWCNPISGHATLYWYQQILGQGPKLLIQFQNNGVVDDSQLPKDRFSAERLKGVDSTLKIQPAKLEDSAVYLCASSLRMIEQYFGPGTRLTVT.

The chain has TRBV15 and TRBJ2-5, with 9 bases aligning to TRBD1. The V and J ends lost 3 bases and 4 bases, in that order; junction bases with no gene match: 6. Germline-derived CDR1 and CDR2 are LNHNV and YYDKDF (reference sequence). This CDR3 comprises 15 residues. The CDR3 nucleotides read TGTGCCACCAGCAGGACAGGGGGGGTCATAGAGACCCAGTACTTC. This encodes CATSRTGGVIETQYF. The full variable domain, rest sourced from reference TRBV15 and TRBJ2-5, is DAMVIQNPRYQVTQFGKPVTLSCSQTLNHNVMYWYQQKSSQAPKLLFHYYDKDFNNEADTPDNFQSRRPNTSFCFLDIRSPGLGDTAMYLCATSRTGGVIETQYFGPGTRLLVL.

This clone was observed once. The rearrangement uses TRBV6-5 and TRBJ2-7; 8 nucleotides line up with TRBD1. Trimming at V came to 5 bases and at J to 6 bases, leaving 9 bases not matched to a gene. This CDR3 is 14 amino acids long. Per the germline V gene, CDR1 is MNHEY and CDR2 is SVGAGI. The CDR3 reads CASSRTGLGGEQYF. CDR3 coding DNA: TGTGCCAGCAGTCGGACAGGGTTGGGGGGCGAGCAGTACTTC.

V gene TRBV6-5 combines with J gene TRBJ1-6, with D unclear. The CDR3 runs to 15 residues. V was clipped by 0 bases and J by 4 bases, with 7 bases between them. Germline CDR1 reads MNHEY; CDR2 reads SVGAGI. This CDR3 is CASSYSPEYNSPLHF. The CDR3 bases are TGTGCCAGCAGTTACTCACCGGAGTATAATTCACCCCTCCACTTT.

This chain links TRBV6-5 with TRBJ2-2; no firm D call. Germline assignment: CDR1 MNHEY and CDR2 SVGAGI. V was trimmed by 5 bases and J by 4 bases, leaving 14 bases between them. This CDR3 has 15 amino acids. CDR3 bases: TGTGCCAGCAGTCAAGGCCGAGCGTCCACCGGGGAGCTGTTTTTT. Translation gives CASSQGRASTGELFF.

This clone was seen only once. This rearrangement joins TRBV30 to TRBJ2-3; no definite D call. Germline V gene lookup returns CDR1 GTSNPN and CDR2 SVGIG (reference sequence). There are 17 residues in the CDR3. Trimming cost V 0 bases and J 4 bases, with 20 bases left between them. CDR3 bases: TGTGCCTGGAGTGTATATCGGACCCCGGGTTTGGCAGATACGCAGTATTTT. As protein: CAWSVYRTPGLADTQYF. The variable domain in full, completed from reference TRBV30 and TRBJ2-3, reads SQTIHQWPATLVQPVGSPLSLECTVEGTSNPNLYWYRQAAGRGLQLLFYSVGIGQISSEVPQNLSASRPQDRQFILSSKKLLLSDSGFYLCAWSVYRTPGLADTQYFGPGTRLTVL.

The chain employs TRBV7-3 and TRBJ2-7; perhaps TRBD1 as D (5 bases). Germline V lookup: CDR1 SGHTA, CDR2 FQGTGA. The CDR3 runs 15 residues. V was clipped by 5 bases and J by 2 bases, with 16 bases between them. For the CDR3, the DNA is TGTGCCAGCAGCATTCAGACAGCCCCTACCTACGAGCAGTACTTC. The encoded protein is CASSIQTAPTYEQYF.

CDR3 nucleotides: TGCGCCAGTACACCACTAGCGGGGAGTGGCAATGAGCAGTTCTTC. Translated, it gives CASTPLAGSGNEQFF. V usage is TRBV5-1 and J usage is TRBJ2-1, with 10 nucleotides matching TRBD2. Trimming at V came to 8 bases and at J to 6 bases, leaving 11 bases not matched to a gene. The germline gives CDR1 SGHRS, CDR2 YFSETQ. The CDR3 consists of 15 residues.

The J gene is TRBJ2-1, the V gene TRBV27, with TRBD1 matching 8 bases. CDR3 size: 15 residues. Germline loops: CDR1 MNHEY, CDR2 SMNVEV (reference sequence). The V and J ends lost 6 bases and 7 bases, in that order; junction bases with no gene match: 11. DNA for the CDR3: TGTGCCAGCAGCTACTCCATGGACAGGGTGAATGAGCAGTTCTTC. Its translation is CASSYSMDRVNEQFF.

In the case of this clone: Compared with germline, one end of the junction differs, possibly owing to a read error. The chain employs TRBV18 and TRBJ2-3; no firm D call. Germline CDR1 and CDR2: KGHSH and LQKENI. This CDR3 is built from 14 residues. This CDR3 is CASSPEVSKDTQYF. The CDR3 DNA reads TGTGCCAGCTCACCAGAGGTTAGCAAAGATACGCAGTATTTT.

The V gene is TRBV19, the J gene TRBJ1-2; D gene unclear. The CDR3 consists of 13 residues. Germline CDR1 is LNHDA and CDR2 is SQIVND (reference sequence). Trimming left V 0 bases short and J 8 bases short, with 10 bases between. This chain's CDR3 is CASSIDRMRGYTF. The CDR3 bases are TGTGCCAGTAGTATAGATCGGATGCGGGGCTACACCTTC.

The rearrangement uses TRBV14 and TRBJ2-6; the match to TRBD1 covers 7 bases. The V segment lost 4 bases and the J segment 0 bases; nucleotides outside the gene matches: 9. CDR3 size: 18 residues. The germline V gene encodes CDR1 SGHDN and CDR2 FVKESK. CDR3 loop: CASSPRGFSYSGANVLTF. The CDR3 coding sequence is TGTGCCAGCAGCCCCAGGGGGTTCTCTTACTCTGGGGCCAACGTCCTGACTTTC. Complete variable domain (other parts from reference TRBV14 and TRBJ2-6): EAGVTQFPSHSVIEKGQTVTLRCDPISGHDNLYWYRRVMGKEIKFLLHFVKESKQDESGMPNNRFLAERTGGTYSTLKVQPAELEDSGVYFCASSPRGFSYSGANVLTFGAGSRLTVL.